Presented here are 26 T cell receptor beta chains from one specimen sequenced in a study of shared clonotypes between healthy human individuals. Sequenced by immunoSEQ multiplex PCR; TCRdb stores in-frame clones only, minus some. This sample has around 2,000,000 clones, with about 95% found just once. CD45RO-negative, CCR7-selected cells formed the naive CD8 fraction, which excluded terminally differentiated effector memory CD45RA+ cells. Sequenced sample: naive CD8+ T cells sorted from blood. These receptors came from a man aged 18 to 35 in good health.

V and J are TRBV6-5 and TRBJ1-1, with a weak D call TRBD1 (6 bases). Trimming pared 5 bases from V and 4 bases from J, leaving 14 bases between. This CDR3 comprises 14 residues. Germline CDR1 MNHEY, CDR2 SVGAGI. CDR3 DNA: TGTGCCAGCAGTCTGGACAGAGCGGGCACTGAAGCTTTCTTT. This translates into CASSLDRAGTEAFF.

The genes are TRBV27 and TRBJ1-4; D ambiguous. V shed 0 bases and J shed 0 bases, with 5 bases lying between them. The CDR3 has 15 amino acids. CDR1 is MNHEY and CDR2 is SMNVEV in the germline V gene (reference sequence). In nucleotides, the CDR3 is TGTGCCAGCAGTTTATCGGGTACAACTAATGAAAAACTGTTTTTT. As protein: CASSLSGTTNEKLFF.

This chain joins TRBV7-2 and TRBJ2-7; 10 bases fit TRBD2. This CDR3 spans 18 amino acids. J was trimmed by 3 bases and V by 1 base; bases with no gene match: 12. Germline V CDR1 and CDR2: SGHTA, FQGNSA. CDR3 region: CASSLESGRARRDYEQYF. CDR3 DNA sequence: TGTGCCAGCAGCTTAGAGAGCGGGAGGGCCCGGAGAGACTACGAGCAGTACTTC.

This clone was recorded only once. The chain links TRBV4-3 to TRBJ2-7; 7 bases match TRBD2. The CDR3 contains 15 residues. V gave up 3 bases and J gave up 6 bases; unmatched junction bases: 11. Germline loops: CDR1 LGHNA, CDR2 YSLEER. The CDR3 spells CASSHGLAPGGEQYF. CDR3 sequence (DNA): TGCGCCAGCAGCCATGGCCTAGCGCCGGGGGGCGAGCAGTACTTC.

The V gene is TRBV30, the J gene TRBJ2-5, with TRBD2 identical over 7 bases. Germline V lookup: CDR1 GTSNPN, CDR2 SVGIG (reference sequence). After removal of 2 bases from V and 5 bases from J, the junction contained 5 bases not matched to a gene. The CDR3 totals 13 residues. DNA for the CDR3: TGTGCCTGGAGTCTACCCGGGGGGGAGACCCAGTACTTC. Its translation: CAWSLPGGETQYF.

CDR3 nucleotides: TGTGCCAGCAGTCCCACCGGGACTACGGGCTACGAGCAGTACTTC. This gives the protein CASSPTGTTGYEQYF. The V call is TRBV27, the J call TRBJ2-7, with TRBD2 matching over 7 bases. Losses at the gene ends were 5 bases for V and 3 bases for J; bases not matched to a gene: 10. Germline CDR1 MNHEY, CDR2 SMNVEV (reference sequence). This CDR3 spans 15 amino acids.

The V gene is TRBV7-4, the J gene TRBJ1-1; D ambiguous. The germline CDR1 and CDR2 sequences are SGHVT and SQSDAQ. The ends were cut back, 2 bases at V and 4 bases at J, with 23 bases in the middle. The CDR3 sequence is 18 residues long. The CDR3 loop reads CASSLIPGRGNKGTEAFF. CDR3 coding DNA: TGTGCCAGCAGCTTAATTCCGGGTAGAGGGAACAAGGGCACTGAAGCTTTCTTT.

J is TRBJ2-2 and V is TRBV9, with D tentatively TRBD1 (5 bases). This CDR3 region has 14 residues. CDR1 is SGDLS, CDR2 YYNGEE, per germline. Trimming took 3 bases from V and 6 from J, leaving 12 bases between them. CDR3 nucleotides: TGTGCCAGCAGCGCGAGAAGGGGCGCCGGGGAGCTGTTTTTT. Protein sequence: CASSARRGAGELFF. Filled out from reference TRBV9 and TRBJ2-2, the complete variable domain reads DSGVTQTPKHLITATGQRVTLRCSPRSGDLSVYWYQQSLDQGLQFLIQYYNGEERAKGNILERFSAQQFPDLHSELNLSSLELGDSALYFCASSARRGAGELFFGEGSRLTVL.

This chain links TRBV11-2 with TRBJ2-7; D might be TRBD1 (5 bases). The CDR3 has 15 residues. The germline V gene encodes CDR1 SGHAT and CDR2 FQNNGV. Trimming took 1 base from V and 2 from J, leaving 12 bases between them. The DNA of the CDR3 is TGTGCCAGCAGCTTAGTGCGCGACAGTCCCTACGAGCAGTACTTC. Residues: CASSLVRDSPYEQYF.

Comment on this clone: The junction does not match germline at one end; this may be a read error. Other DNA sequences in the sample encode the same CDR3. The chain carries TRBV7-7 and TRBJ2-7; TRBD2 matches 11 bases. The CDR3 runs 13 residues. CDR1 is SSHAT, CDR2 FNYEAQ, per germline (reference sequence). Here the CDR3 reads CASSLAGGYEQYF. The CDR3 DNA sequence: TGTGCTAGCAGCCTAGCGGGGGGCTACGAGCAGTACTTC.

The chain employs TRBV4-3 and TRBJ2-1; 8 bases are shared with TRBD2. Germline V gene data show CDR1 as LGHNA and CDR2 as YSLEER. With V trimmed by 0 bases and J by 9 bases, 1 base remained unmatched. The CDR3 contains 13 residues. The CDR3 DNA follows: TGCGCCAGCAGCCAAGATAGCGGGATTGAGCAGTTCTTC. Amino acids: CASSQDSGIEQFF.

This chain joins TRBV6-6 and TRBJ2-3, with D perhaps assigned TRBD1 or TRBD2 (5 bases each). The CDR3 loop spans 15 amino acids. CDR1 is MNHNY, CDR2 SVGAGI, per germline (reference sequence). Deletions cut 2 bases from V and 4 bases from J, with 13 bases between. As DNA, the CDR3 is TGTGCCAGCAGTTACGAGGGGCTAGGGGCAGATACGCAGTATTTT. As protein: CASSYEGLGADTQYF.

This chain links TRBV7-9 with TRBJ2-1; tentatively, D is TRBD1 (6 bases). The CDR3 runs 18 residues. The germline V gene encodes CDR1 SEHNR and CDR2 FQNEAQ (reference sequence). The V end lost 7 bases, the J end lost 4 bases, and 26 bases lay between the germline ends. CDR3 sequence reads: CASTSPGRGRSLYNEQFF. The CDR3 DNA sequence: TGTGCCAGCACCTCCCCCGGCAGGGGTAGGTCTTTGTACAATGAGCAGTTCTTC.

This chain uses TRBV7-9 with TRBJ2-5, with D possibly matching TRBD2 (5 bases). V shed 1 base and J shed 3 bases, with 9 bases lying between them. Looked up from germline, CDR1 is SEHNR and CDR2 is FQNEAQ (reference sequence). CDR3 length: 14 residues. DNA for the CDR3: TGTGCCAGCAGCTTAGGTGTCGGGGAAGAGACCCAGTACTTC. Amino acid sequence: CASSLGVGEETQYF.

CDR3 protein: CASSEKYQETQYF. The CDR3 DNA follows: TGTGCCAGCAGCGAAAAGTACCAAGAGACCCAGTACTTC. The chain combines TRBV5-4 with TRBJ2-5; D not resolved. Trimming pared 4 bases from V and 0 bases from J, leaving 7 bases between. The CDR3 is 13 amino acids. Germline-derived CDR1 and CDR2 are SGHNT and YYREEE (reference sequence). Full variable domain (rest looked up from reference TRBV5-4 and TRBJ2-5): ETGVTQSPTHLIKTRGQQVTLRCSSQSGHNTVSWYQQALGQGPQFIFQYYREEENGRGNFPPRFSGLQFPNYSSELNVNALELDDSALYLCASSEKYQETQYFGPGTRLLVL.

The chain recombines TRBV19 with TRBJ2-7, with 9 bases matching TRBD1. The V gene's germline CDR1 is LNHDA and CDR2 SQIVND (reference sequence). The J segment lost 4 bases and the V segment lost 2 bases, leaving 6 bases of the junction unmatched. The CDR3 has 15 residues. Written as DNA, the CDR3 is TGTGCCAGTAGTATATCCGGGACAGGGTTGTACGAGCAGTACTTC. The encoded protein is CASSISGTGLYEQYF.

The rearrangement joins TRBV7-9 to TRBJ1-1; D is possibly TRBD1 (5 bases). CDR1 and CDR2 from the germline V gene are SEHNR and FQNEAQ (reference sequence). The CDR3 loop spans 18 amino acids. V was pared by 1 base and J by 0 bases, with 18 bases between. The CDR3 spells CASSLVGRVRAMNTEAFF. As DNA, the CDR3 is TGTGCCAGCAGCTTAGTGGGCAGGGTCAGGGCCATGAACACTGAAGCTTTCTTT.

The rearrangement links TRBV19 to TRBJ2-7; 9 bases align to TRBD2. The CDR3 has 15 residues. V dropped 5 bases and J dropped 5; count of bases not matched to a gene: 10. Germline CDR1 is LNHDA and CDR2 is SQIVND (reference sequence). The CDR3 coding sequence is TGTGCCAGTAGTTCTAGGGGCGGGAGGGCCCACGAGCAGTACTTC. Protein product: CASSSRGGRAHEQYF.

The V and J genes are TRBV19 and TRBJ1-2, with 9 bases matching TRBD1. CDR3 size: 15 residues. J was trimmed by 4 bases and V by 3 bases; bases with no gene match: 6. CDR1 is LNHDA and CDR2 is SQIVND in the germline V gene (reference sequence). The CDR3 DNA follows: TGTGCCAGTAGTATTCTACAGGGGGCAGTCTATGGCTACACCTTC. This gives the protein CASSILQGAVYGYTF.

This chain links TRBV2 with TRBJ1-2, with a possible D match to TRBD1 (5 bases). This CDR3 is built from 15 residues. The V and J ends lost 7 bases and 6 bases respectively, with 21 bases between them. Per the germline V gene, CDR1 is SNHLY and CDR2 is FYNNEI. The CDR3 coding sequence is TGTGCCAGCAAAGGGGAAGGTGGAATGTATAATGGCTACACCTTC. This codes for CASKGEGGMYNGYTF.

A remark on this clone: Other nucleotide sequences from this sample produce the same CDR3. This sequence joins TRBV30 and TRBJ2-7, with no clear D. CDR1 is GTSNPN and CDR2 is SVGIG in the germline V gene (reference sequence). The length of the CDR3 is 12 residues. V was trimmed by 0 bases and J by 3 bases, leaving 6 bases between them. CDR3 nucleotides: TGTGCCTGGAGTGTCTCAGGCTACGAGCAGTACTTC. Amino acid sequence: CAWSVSGYEQYF.

This rearrangement joins TRBV30 to TRBJ2-5, with D tentatively TRBD1 (5 bases). Germline-derived CDR1 and CDR2 are GTSNPN and SVGIG (reference sequence). V lost 0 bases and J lost 3, with 29 bases in between. The CDR3 sequence is 20 residues long. CDR3 in amino acids: CAWSVRFVPERSKGEETQYF. The DNA for the CDR3 is TGTGCCTGGAGTGTAAGATTTGTCCCGGAGCGCTCAAAAGGGGAAGAGACCCAGTACTTC.

The rearrangement joins TRBV10-2 to TRBJ2-7; possibly TRBD1 or TRBD2 for D (5 bases each). The ends were cut back, 0 bases at V and 2 bases at J, with 11 bases in the middle. The CDR3 sequence is 15 residues long. The germline gives CDR1 WSHSY, CDR2 SAAADI. For the CDR3, the DNA is TGCGCCAGCAGTGAGTCTGGACACGGGACCTACGAGCAGTACTTC. Translated, it gives CASSESGHGTYEQYF.

The J gene is TRBJ2-1, the V gene TRBV4-1; 7 bases align to TRBD2. CDR3 size: 14 residues. With V trimmed by 0 bases and J by 7 bases, 3 bases remained unmatched. Germline lookup yields CDR1 MGHRA and CDR2 YSYEKL. As DNA, the CDR3 is TGCGCCAGCAGCCAAGAACTAGCGCTTAATGAGCAGTTCTTC. It encodes CASSQELALNEQFF.

The V and J genes are TRBV7-8 and TRBJ1-1; TRBD1 is a possible D gene (5 bases). CDR3 size: 12 residues. Germline values: CDR1 SGHVS, CDR2 FQNEAQ. V shed 5 bases and J shed 7 bases, with 11 bases lying between them. In nucleotides, the CDR3 is TGTGCCAGCAGCCCGATTGACAGTGAAGCTTTCTTT. Amino acid sequence: CASSPIDSEAFF.

This clone was counted a single time. CDR3 amino acids: CASRGLGYNEQFF. In nucleotides, the CDR3 is TGTGCCAGCAGGGGACTGGGATACAATGAGCAGTTCTTC. V usage is TRBV4-2 and J usage is TRBJ2-1; tentatively, D is TRBD2 (6 bases). Germline V gene lookup returns CDR1 LGHNA and CDR2 YNFKEQ. The germline V and J ends were trimmed by 6 bases and 4 bases, with 10 bases remaining between them. The CDR3 length is 13 residues.